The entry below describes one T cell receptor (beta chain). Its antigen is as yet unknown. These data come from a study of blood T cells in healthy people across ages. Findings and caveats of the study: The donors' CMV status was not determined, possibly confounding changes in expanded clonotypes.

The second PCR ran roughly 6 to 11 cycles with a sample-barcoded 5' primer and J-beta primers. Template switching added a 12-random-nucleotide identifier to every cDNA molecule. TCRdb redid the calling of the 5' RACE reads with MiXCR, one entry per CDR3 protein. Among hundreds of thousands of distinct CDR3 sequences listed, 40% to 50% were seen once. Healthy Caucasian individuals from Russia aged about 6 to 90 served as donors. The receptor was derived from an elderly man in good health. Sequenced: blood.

The DNA for the CDR3 is TGTGCCACCCGTGACAGTAGAAATGAAAAACTGTTTTTT. Translation: CATRDSRNEKLFF. The J gene is TRBJ1-4, the V gene TRBV12-3 or TRBV12-4; maybe TRBD1 (5 bases). This CDR3 is 13 amino acids long. Trimming stripped 10 bases from V and 5 bases from J, with 14 bases between.